A single sample gave rise to the 8 T cell receptor beta chains below, sequenced in a study of blood T cell repertoires in COVID-19. Clones were sequenced by immunoSEQ multiplex PCR, and TCRdb holds only the in-frame ones, with some missing. The sample contains about 99,000 clones, approximately 85% of which appear only once. The specimen was peripheral blood. The source is a woman of 80 years or more with active or convalescent COVID-19.

This clone has just a few counts. The chain is built from TRBV6-1 and TRBJ2-3; a possible D gene is TRBD2 (7 bases). This CDR3 region has 16 residues. Germline V lookup: CDR1 MNHNS, CDR2 SASEGT. V was pared by 2 bases and J by 3 bases, with 15 bases between. The CDR3 bases are TGTGCCAGCAGTGAAAGCGCGGGGGCTAGAACAGATACGCAGTATTTT. It is translated as CASSESAGARTDTQYF.

The V and J genes are TRBV11-2 and TRBJ2-1, with D possibly TRBD1 on 7 matching bases. CDR3 length equals 14 residues. Germline CDR1 SGHAT, CDR2 FQNNGV. V was cut by 2 bases and J by 9 bases, with 14 bases left in between. The CDR3 nucleotides are TGTGCCAGCAGCTTATGGACAGGAGGGGGTGAGCAGTTCTTC. It codes for CASSLWTGGGEQFF.

The V and J genes are TRBV10-3 and TRBJ2-1; the D is unclear. The V and J ends lost 2 bases and 3 bases respectively, with 5 bases between them. Per the germline V gene, CDR1 is ENHRY and CDR2 is SYGVKD. CDR3 length equals 13 residues. CDR3 amino acids: CAISEPNYNEQFF. CDR3 nucleotides: TGTGCCATCAGTGAGCCAAACTACAATGAGCAGTTCTTC.

The V gene is TRBV27, the J gene TRBJ2-3; D is unclear. Trimming took 5 bases from V and 5 from J, leaving 8 bases between them. CDR3 length equals 12 residues. The germline V gene encodes CDR1 MNHEY and CDR2 SMNVEV (reference sequence). CDR3 region: CASSPRRDTQYF. The CDR3, as DNA: TGTGCCAGCAGTCCCCGGAGAGATACGCAGTATTTT.

Remarks on this clone: At one boundary the junction diverges from the germline segment, which might be a read error. The V call is TRBV5-1, the J call TRBJ2-2, with TRBD1 matching over 7 bases. Germline V CDR1 and CDR2: SGHRS, YFSETQ. The CDR3 runs 14 residues. CDR3 amino acids: CASSLTTGTGELFF. The CDR3 region has the DNA TGTGCCAGCAGCCTCACGACAGGGACCGGGGAGCTGTTTTTT.

V and J are TRBV28 and TRBJ2-1; D remains unclear. CDR1 MDHEN and CDR2 SYDVKM come from the germline V gene. V lost 4 bases and J 2 bases, leaving 12 bases between the germline ends. There are 15 residues in the CDR3. Here the CDR3 DNA reads TGTGCCAGCAGTTCTCCGACTGGCCCCTACAATGAGCAGTTCTTC. Encoded protein: CASSSPTGPYNEQFF.

The gene calls are TRBV24-1 and TRBJ2-1; D might be TRBD2 (7 bases). The germline V gene has CDR1 KGHDR and CDR2 SFDVKD. The CDR3 consists of 15 residues. Trimming stripped 6 bases from V and 2 bases from J, with 13 bases between. The CDR3 DNA is TGTGCCACCAGTAGTCCGGGGGGCGCCTACAATGAGCAGTTCTTC. It yields the protein CATSSPGGAYNEQFF.

V and J are TRBV10-3 and TRBJ2-1, with D perhaps TRBD2 (6 bases). V was cut by 8 bases and J by 8 bases, with 19 bases left in between. CDR3 length: 14 residues. Germline V CDR1 and CDR2: ENHRY, SYGVKD. The CDR3 protein is CAISYGTSGDEQFF. CDR3 bases: TGTGCCATCTCTTATGGGACTTCTGGCGATGAGCAGTTCTTC.